Each of the 2 T cell receptor beta chains below was sequenced from the same sample in a study of blood T cell repertoires in COVID-19. The table came from immunoSEQ multiplex PCR; TCRdb's copy has only in-frame clones and leaves some out. Here the sample spans 90,000 to 120,000 clones, roughly 90% being singletons. The sample was peripheral blood. Receptors originate from a man aged 40-55 years with active or convalescent COVID-19.

The chain carries TRBV6-2 or TRBV6-3 and TRBJ1-1; a weak D match, TRBD1 (5 bases). V was shortened by 0 bases and J by 2 bases, with 22 bases between the two germline ends. The CDR3 sequence is 19 residues long. Looked up from germline, CDR1 is MNHEY and CDR2 is SVGEGT. DNA of the CDR3: TGTGCCAGCAGTTACTCTTTGACTGCGTTGGGGGGTCTCAACACTGAAGCTTTCTTT. Protein product: CASSYSLTALGGLNTEAFF.

The chain carries TRBV9 and TRBJ2-7, with 9 nucleotides matching TRBD1. The germline V gene has CDR1 SGDLS and CDR2 YYNGEE. The V segment lost 0 bases and the J segment 3 bases; nucleotides outside the gene matches: 4. The CDR3 runs to 15 residues. The chain's CDR3 is CASSVAPDRGYEQYF. CDR3 in DNA: TGTGCCAGCAGCGTAGCCCCGGACAGGGGCTACGAGCAGTACTTC.